One sample yielded the 7 T cell receptor beta chains listed below, sequenced in a study of technical replicates of blood from several donors. Generated by immunoSEQ multiplex PCR, the TCRdb table keeps only in-frame clones and is missing some. The sample consists of about 80,000 clones, around 94% of them appearing once. The sequenced sample was T cells isolated from PBMCs. The receptors derive from a human donor in good health.

This chain links TRBV4-1 with TRBJ1-1, with unresolved D. This CDR3 spans 13 amino acids. CDR1 MGHRA and CDR2 YSYEKL come from the germline V gene. Trimming pared 0 bases from V and 4 bases from J, leaving 6 bases between. The CDR3 is CASSQERPTEAFF. The CDR3 DNA follows: TGCGCCAGCAGCCAAGAGCGGCCCACTGAAGCTTTCTTT.

V is TRBV7-8 and J is TRBJ1-1; 7 nucleotides line up with TRBD1. The CDR3 has 17 amino acids. Per the germline V gene, CDR1 is SGHVS and CDR2 is FQNEAQ. The trim removed 3 bases at V and 1 base at J, leaving 11 bases unmatched. This CDR3 is CASSFHLDRVSNTEAFF. The DNA for the CDR3 is TGTGCCAGCAGCTTTCACCTTGACAGGGTATCGAACACTGAAGCTTTCTTT.

The chain combines TRBV21-1 with TRBJ1-5. TRBV21-1 is noted as a pseudogene. The CDR3 runs to 16 residues. The chain's CDR3 is CASSKEAEDSNQPQHF. CDR3 nucleotides: TGTGCCAGCAGCAAAGAGGCAGAGGATAGCAATCAGCCCCAGCATTTT.

The rearrangement links TRBV11-3 to TRBJ2-2, with D uncertain. CDR3 length: 14 amino acids. Germline V gene sequence: CDR1 SGHNT, CDR2 YENEEA. V was trimmed by 0 bases and J by 6 bases, leaving 8 bases between them. CDR3 DNA sequence: TGTGCCAGCAGCTTAGAATCCGGTGCCGGGGAGCTGTTTTTT. Protein sequence: CASSLESGAGELFF.

The rearrangement joins TRBV5-4 to TRBJ2-5, with D maybe TRBD1 (6 bases). This CDR3 spans 15 amino acids. CDR1 and CDR2 (germline): SGHNT, YYREEE (reference sequence). V lost 4 bases and J 2 bases, leaving 15 bases between the germline ends. As DNA, the CDR3 is TGTGCCAGCAGCCGAGGGGGTACGGCTCAAGAGACCCAGTACTTC. Translating gives CASSRGGTAQETQYF.

The chain recombines TRBV30 with TRBJ1-1, with D possibly matching TRBD1 (6 bases). Trimming removed 0 bases from V and 0 bases from J, with 11 bases in between. CDR1 is GTSNPN, CDR2 SVGIG, per germline (reference sequence). The CDR3 totals 15 residues. In DNA, the CDR3 is TGTGCCTGGAGTGTACCTCAGGGGTTGAACACTGAAGCTTTCTTT. Its protein product is CAWSVPQGLNTEAFF.

The gene calls are TRBV9 and TRBJ2-2; 11 nucleotides agree with TRBD2. Germline V gene sequence: CDR1 SGDLS, CDR2 YYNGEE. Trimming at V came to 0 bases and at J to 5 bases, leaving 3 bases not matched to a gene. The CDR3 is made up of 16 amino acids. The CDR3 here is CASSVVASGRTGELFF. DNA of the CDR3: TGTGCCAGCAGCGTAGTCGCTAGCGGGAGGACCGGGGAGCTGTTTTTT.